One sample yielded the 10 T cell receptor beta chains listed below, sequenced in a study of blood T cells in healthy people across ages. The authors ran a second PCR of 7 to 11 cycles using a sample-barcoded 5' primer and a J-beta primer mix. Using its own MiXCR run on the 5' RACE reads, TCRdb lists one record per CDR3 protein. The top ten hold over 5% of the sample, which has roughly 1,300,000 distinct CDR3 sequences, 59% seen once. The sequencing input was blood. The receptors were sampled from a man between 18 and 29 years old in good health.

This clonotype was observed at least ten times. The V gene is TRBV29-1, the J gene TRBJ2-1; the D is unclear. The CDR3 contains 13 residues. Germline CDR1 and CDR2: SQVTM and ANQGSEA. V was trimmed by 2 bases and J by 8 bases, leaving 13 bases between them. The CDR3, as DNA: TGCAGCGTTGAATCCCCCGCCTATGATGAGCAGTTCTTC. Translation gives CSVESPAYDEQFF.

The CDR3: CASSLSQGISDTQYF. The CDR3 bases are TGCGCCAGCAGCTTGTCACAGGGAATCTCCGATACGCAGTATTTT. The genes are TRBV5-1 and TRBJ2-3; a possible D gene is TRBD1 (6 bases). CDR3 length: 15 amino acids. From germline, CDR1 is SGHRS and CDR2 YFSETQ. V was shortened by 1 base and J by 6 bases, with 15 bases between the two germline ends.

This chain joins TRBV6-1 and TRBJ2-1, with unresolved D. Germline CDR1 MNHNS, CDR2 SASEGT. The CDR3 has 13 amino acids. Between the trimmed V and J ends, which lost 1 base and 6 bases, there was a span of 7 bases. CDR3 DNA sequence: TGTGCCAGCAGTGAAGGACGGACCAATGAGCAGTTCTTC. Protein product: CASSEGRTNEQFF.

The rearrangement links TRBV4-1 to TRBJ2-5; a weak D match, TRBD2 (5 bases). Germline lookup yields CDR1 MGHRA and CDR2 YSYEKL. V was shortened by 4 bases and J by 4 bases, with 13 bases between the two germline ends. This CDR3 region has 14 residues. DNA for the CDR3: TGCGCCAGCAGCCCAAATGGACTCGCAGAGACCCAGTACTTC. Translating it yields CASSPNGLAETQYF.

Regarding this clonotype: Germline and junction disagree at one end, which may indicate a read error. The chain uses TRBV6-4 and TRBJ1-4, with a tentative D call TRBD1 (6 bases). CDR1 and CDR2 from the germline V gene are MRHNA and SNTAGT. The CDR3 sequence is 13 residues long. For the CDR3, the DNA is TGTGCCAGCAGTCAGGGGCCTAATGAAGAACTGTTTTTT. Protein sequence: CASSQGPNEELFF.

The CDR3 sequence is CASSQATTGVGTQYF. In nucleotides, the CDR3 is TGCGCCAGCAGCCAAGCAACGACAGGGGTCGGTACGCAGTATTTT. The chain is built from TRBV4-1 and TRBJ2-3; 8 bases agree with TRBD1. This CDR3 contains 15 residues. J was trimmed by 8 bases and V by 1 base; bases with no gene match: 8. CDR1 and CDR2 from the germline V gene are MGHRA and YSYEKL.

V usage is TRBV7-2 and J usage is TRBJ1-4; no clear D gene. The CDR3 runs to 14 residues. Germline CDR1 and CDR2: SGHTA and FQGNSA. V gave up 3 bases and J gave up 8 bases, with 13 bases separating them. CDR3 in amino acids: CASSFDRPGEKLFF. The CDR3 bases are TGTGCCAGCAGCTTTGATAGACCCGGGGAAAAACTGTTTTTT.

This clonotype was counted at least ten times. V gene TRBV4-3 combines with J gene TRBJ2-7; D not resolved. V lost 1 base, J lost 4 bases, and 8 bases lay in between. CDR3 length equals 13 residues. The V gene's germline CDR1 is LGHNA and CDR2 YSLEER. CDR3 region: CASSQGAPYEQYF. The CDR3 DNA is TGCGCCAGCAGCCAAGGGGCGCCTTACGAGCAGTACTTC.

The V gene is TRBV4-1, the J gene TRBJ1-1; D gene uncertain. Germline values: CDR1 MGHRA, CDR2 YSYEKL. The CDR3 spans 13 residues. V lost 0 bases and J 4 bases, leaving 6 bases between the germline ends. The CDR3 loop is CASSQDTVTEAFF. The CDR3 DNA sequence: TGCGCCAGCAGCCAAGATACCGTCACTGAAGCTTTCTTT.

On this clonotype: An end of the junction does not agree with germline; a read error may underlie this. Written as DNA, the CDR3 is TGTGCCAGCAACACGCTCGCGGGAGGCATGAATGGGCAGTTCTTC. Translating it yields CASNTLAGGMNGQFF. This chain uses TRBV2 with TRBJ2-1; 8 bases are shared with TRBD2. Germline CDR1 and CDR2: SNHLY and FYNNEI. CDR3 length: 15 amino acids.